The source of this T cell receptor (beta chain) is a study of regulatory T cells in long-lasting Graves disease. Arm-PCR of CDR3 regions and iRepertoire HTBI primers were the basis on which TCR beta libraries were built. In TCRdb, the multiplex PCR reads were re-called with MiXCR into one record per CDR3 protein. The repertoire holds under 250,000 distinct CDR3 sequences, with roughly 18% as singletons. This clonotype was recorded many times. Stated time point: newly diagnosed GD, antithyroid drugs for less than 3 months. Following extraction of RNA from PBMCs, that RNA was used to make the TCR library. This CDR3 comprises 18 residues. Trimming cost V 5 bases and J 2 bases; bases outside gene matches: 13. The germline gives CDR1 LNHDA, CDR2 SQIVND (reference sequence). These sequences were also reported in another study, on T cells in Graves' hyperthyroidism and ophthalmopathy. From that report: The TCR CDR3 was amplified in a first-round RT-PCR using the HTBI primer set.

The chain recombines TRBV19 with TRBJ2-3, with TRBD2 matching 10 bases. This sequence was found in a woman in her 30s with Graves disease. The sequences come from peripheral blood mononuclear cells (PBMCs), collected at new diagnosis, from a patient treated with antithyroid drugs. CDR3 residues: CASSPRGPTSGATDTQYF. The CDR3 coding sequence is TGTGCCAGTAGTCCCCGAGGTCCCACTAGCGGGGCCACAGATACGCAGTATTTT.